These 31 T cell receptor beta chains came from one sample sequenced in a study of blood T cell repertoires in COVID-19. Only in-frame clones appear in the TCRdb table, and some are missing; sequencing was by immunoSEQ multiplex PCR. Of about 270,000 clones detected, 85% to 95% appear once; the ten largest clones hold 2.8%. The source material was PBMCs or T cells enriched from blood (not recorded which). The receptors derive from a man aged 35-49 years who had been exposed to COVID-19.

V gene TRBV28 combines with J gene TRBJ1-2; a weak D match, TRBD1 (6 bases). The germline gives CDR1 MDHEN, CDR2 SYDVKM. The CDR3 is 16 residues long. The germline V and J ends were trimmed by 5 bases and 0 bases, with 16 bases remaining between them. In DNA, the CDR3 is TGTGCCAGCAGTCCCGGGGGGGGCTCCTCTAACTATGGCTACACCTTC. Its translation is CASSPGGGSSNYGYTF.

The rearrangement uses TRBV14 and TRBJ2-7; possibly TRBD1 for D (6 bases). CDR3 size: 15 residues. V was pared by 2 bases and J by 3 bases, with 14 bases between. In germline, CDR1 is SGHDN, CDR2 FVKESK. CDR3 sequence: CASSQTWDMDYEQYF. The CDR3, as DNA: TGTGCCAGCAGCCAAACCTGGGACATGGACTACGAGCAGTACTTC.

The chain combines TRBV9 with TRBJ2-5, with TRBD1 identical over 8 bases. Losses at the gene ends were 0 bases for V and 5 bases for J; bases not matched to a gene: 9. There are 16 residues in the CDR3. CDR1 SGDLS and CDR2 YYNGEE come from the germline V gene. The CDR3 DNA follows: TGTGCCAGCAGCGTAGCGAGTGGACAGGGTCCGGAGACCCAGTACTTC. As protein: CASSVASGQGPETQYF. Full variable domain (remainder filled in from reference TRBV9 and TRBJ2-5): DSGVTQTPKHLITATGQRVTLRCSPRSGDLSVYWYQQSLDQGLQFLIQYYNGEERAKGNILERFSAQQFPDLHSELNLSSLELGDSALYFCASSVASGQGPETQYFGPGTRLLVL.

The V gene is TRBV7-9, the J gene TRBJ1-5, with D unresolved. CDR3 length: 13 amino acids. Trimming shortened V by 2 bases and J by 4 bases, and 6 bases separated the two germline ends. The germline CDR1 and CDR2 sequences are SEHNR and FQNEAQ (reference sequence). This chain's CDR3 is CASSLPGNQPQHF. CDR3 in DNA: TGTGCCAGCAGCTTACCCGGGAATCAGCCCCAGCATTTT.

This clone was counted a few times. The V call is TRBV4-2, the J call TRBJ2-1; TRBD1 matches at 7 bases. This CDR3 comprises 17 residues. The germline V gene has CDR1 LGHNA and CDR2 YNFKEQ. The V and J ends lost 8 bases and 0 bases, in that order; junction bases with no gene match: 13. In DNA, the CDR3 is TGTGCCAGCTCCGGGACAGCCCTAAGGAGCTCCTACAATGAGCAGTTCTTC. Its translation: CASSGTALRSSYNEQFF.

The chain couples TRBV7-9 to TRBJ2-5; no firm D call. This CDR3 spans 13 amino acids. Germline V gene sequence: CDR1 SEHNR, CDR2 FQNEAQ (reference sequence). Trimming left V 6 bases short and J 5 bases short, with 13 bases between. The CDR3 DNA reads as TGTGCCAGCAGGGTAATCGCAGCGGAGACCCAGTACTTC. This translates into CASRVIAAETQYF. The full variable domain, completed using reference TRBV7-9 and TRBJ2-5, is DTGVSQNPRHKITKRGQNVTFRCDPISEHNRLYWYRQTLGQGPEFLTYFQNEAQLEKSRLLSDRFSAERPKGSFSTLEIQRTEQGDSAMYLCASRVIAAETQYFGPGTRLLVL.

The chain carries TRBV30 and TRBJ2-5; D might be TRBD2 (5 bases). Deletions cut 2 bases from V and 5 bases from J, with 9 bases between. CDR3 length: 12 amino acids. The germline V gene encodes CDR1 GTSNPN and CDR2 SVGIG (reference sequence). CDR3 sequence: CAWSHREETQYF. The CDR3 DNA reads as TGTGCCTGGAGTCATAGGGAGGAGACCCAGTACTTC.

The chain recombines TRBV30 with TRBJ2-1; 7 nucleotides agree with TRBD1. This CDR3 has 14 residues. The germline V gene has CDR1 GTSNPN and CDR2 SVGIG (reference sequence). With V trimmed by 0 bases and J by 7 bases, 6 bases remained unmatched. The CDR3 nucleotides are TGTGCCTGGAGTGTAATACAACAGGGGAATGAGCAGTTCTTC. It codes for CAWSVIQQGNEQFF.

This clone was detected once. This chain links TRBV5-1 with TRBJ1-2, with D uncertain. The CDR3 is 15 amino acids. Deletions cut 0 bases from V and 9 bases from J, with 18 bases between. CDR1 SGHRS and CDR2 YFSETQ come from the germline V gene. CDR3 DNA: TGCGCCAGCAGCTTGGACCCGCTGCCTAGCCCGCGCTACACCTTC. It specifies CASSLDPLPSPRYTF.

The rearrangement joins TRBV19 to TRBJ2-1, with a weak D call TRBD2 (5 bases). The CDR3 runs 13 residues. The V end was cut by 1 base, the J end by 6 bases, with 7 bases between. Germline V CDR1 and CDR2: LNHDA, SQIVND (reference sequence). CDR3 residues: CASSIGETNEQFF. CDR3 nucleotides: TGTGCCAGTAGTATAGGGGAGACCAATGAGCAGTTCTTC. The whole variable domain, remainder taken from reference TRBV19 and TRBJ2-1, is DGGITQSPKYLFRKEGQNVTLSCEQNLNHDAMYWYRQDPGQGLRLIYYSQIVNDFQKGDIAEGYSVSREKKESFPLTVTSAQKNPTAFYLCASSIGETNEQFFGPGTRLTVL.

The chain links TRBV7-3 to TRBJ2-1; no reliable D call. V lost 4 bases, J lost 0 bases, and 10 bases lay in between. The CDR3 sequence is 15 residues long. CDR1 and CDR2 (germline): SGHTA, FQGTGA. The CDR3 sequence: CASSSGLNSYNEQFF. The CDR3 nucleotides read TGTGCCAGCAGCTCGGGTTTAAACTCCTACAATGAGCAGTTCTTC.

V gene TRBV10-2 combines with J gene TRBJ1-4; perhaps TRBD1 as D (6 bases). The CDR3 covers 16 residues. Trimming removed 2 bases at V and 0 bases at J, with 10 bases between. Germline CDR1 is WSHSY and CDR2 is SAAADI. As DNA, the CDR3 is TGCGCCAGCAGTGAGAGGGGGGGAGCAACTAATGAAAAACTGTTTTTT. Translated, it gives CASSERGGATNEKLFF.

This clone was seen a handful of times. The chain employs TRBV9 and TRBJ1-4; 11 bases match TRBD1. The CDR3 length is 14 residues. With V trimmed by 4 bases and J by 8 bases, 4 bases remained unmatched. Germline V gene data show CDR1 as SGDLS and CDR2 as YYNGEE. The CDR3 coding sequence is TGTGCCAGCAGCCGCCGGGACAGGGGGGAAAAACTGTTTTTT. It yields the protein CASSRRDRGEKLFF.

V gene TRBV5-4 combines with J gene TRBJ2-6, with no clear D. Per the germline V gene, CDR1 is SGHNT and CDR2 is YYREEE (reference sequence). CDR3 length: 16 residues. V lost 1 base to trimming and J lost 0 bases, with 8 bases between them. The CDR3 DNA follows: TGTGCCAGCAGCTTGATCTGGGCCTCTGGGGCCAACGTCCTGACTTTC. Its protein is CASSLIWASGANVLTF.

This chain connects TRBV27 to TRBJ2-1; 8 bases line up with TRBD1. The length of the CDR3 is 14 residues. V lost 2 bases and J lost 6; bases outside the gene matches: 3. From germline, CDR1 is MNHEY and CDR2 SMNVEV (reference sequence). CDR3 loop: CASSLVTGGNEQFF. The CDR3 DNA sequence: TGTGCCAGCAGTTTAGTAACAGGGGGCAATGAGCAGTTCTTC.

This chain uses TRBV28 with TRBJ1-1; D is unclear. V was trimmed by 2 bases and J by 6 bases, leaving 10 bases between them. CDR1 is MDHEN and CDR2 is SYDVKM in the germline V gene. The CDR3 spans 13 residues. Here the CDR3 reads CASSLGKDSEAFF. CDR3 in DNA: TGTGCCAGCAGTTTAGGAAAAGACTCTGAAGCTTTCTTT.

The CDR3 region has the DNA TGTGCCAGCAGCTTGACAGGGGAGACCCAGTACTTC. Its translation is CASSLTGETQYF. The chain uses TRBV11-3 and TRBJ2-5; 7 bases align to TRBD1. The CDR3 runs to 12 residues. V shed 3 bases and J 5 bases; nucleotides not matched to a gene: 0. Germline V gene lookup returns CDR1 SGHNT and CDR2 YENEEA.

This clone was seen just once. The chain uses TRBV5-4 and TRBJ2-6; 14 bases fit TRBD2. Germline V gene lookup returns CDR1 SGHNT and CDR2 YYREEE (reference sequence). The CDR3 is 18 residues long. Trimming took 4 bases from V and 4 from J; bases not matched to a gene: 7. The CDR3 loop reads CASSPGLAGGLGANVLTF. The DNA for the CDR3 is TGTGCCAGCAGCCCTGGACTAGCGGGAGGTCTGGGGGCCAACGTCCTGACTTTC.

Note on this clone: One end of the junction does not line up with germline, which may come from a read error. The chain has TRBV6-5 and TRBJ1-1; D is possibly TRBD1 (6 bases). The CDR3 extends over 14 amino acids. Germline CDR1 and CDR2: MNHEY and SVGAGI. Here the CDR3 reads CVSSFVAGVTEAFF. In nucleotides, the CDR3 is TGTGTCAGCAGTTTCGTTGCAGGGGTCACTGAAGCTTTCTTT.

The genes are TRBV19 and TRBJ1-2, with 9 bases that match TRBD1. The CDR3 has 15 amino acids. V was clipped by 1 base and J by 4 bases; unmatched bases: 4. Germline V CDR1 and CDR2: LNHDA, SQIVND (reference sequence). DNA of the CDR3: TGTGCCAGTAGTATAGCTCTGACAGGGGGCTATGGCTACACCTTC. Its translation is CASSIALTGGYGYTF.

V usage is TRBV18 and J usage is TRBJ2-7, with 7 bases fitting TRBD2. This CDR3 is 15 amino acids long. Germline lookup yields CDR1 KGHSH and CDR2 LQKENI. After removal of 4 bases from V and 2 bases from J, the junction contained 8 bases not matched to a gene. This CDR3 reads CASSREGGSPYEQYF. The CDR3 bases are TGTGCCAGCTCACGAGAGGGCGGGAGTCCCTACGAGCAGTACTTC. The full variable domain, in which reference TRBV18 and TRBJ2-7 provide the parts outside the CDR3, is NAGVMQNPRHLVRRRGQEARLRCSPMKGHSHVYWYRQLPEEGLKFMVYLQKENIIDESGMPKERFSAEFPKEGPSILRIQQVVRGDSAAYFCASSREGGSPYEQYFGPGTRLTVT.

The chain is built from TRBV5-6 and TRBJ1-4; 10 bases align to TRBD1. The CDR3 sequence is 17 residues long. Germline lookup yields CDR1 SGHDT and CDR2 YYEEEE. V lost 4 bases, J lost 4 bases, and 10 bases stayed unmatched. CDR3 nucleotides: TGTGCCAGCAGCCTCAGACAGGGGGCGCAGGTTAATGAAAAACTGTTTTTT. This translates into CASSLRQGAQVNEKLFF.

The V gene is TRBV5-1, the J gene TRBJ2-2; D gene unclear. The CDR3 extends over 14 amino acids. CDR1 is SGHRS, CDR2 YFSETQ, per germline. V lost 0 bases and J 6 bases, leaving 9 bases between the germline ends. The CDR3, as DNA: TGCGCCAGCAGCTTGGAGTCCTCGGCCGGGGAGCTGTTTTTT. It yields the protein CASSLESSAGELFF.

Written as DNA, the CDR3 is TGTGCCGGCCACGTGGGACAGGGAGGTGACAAACTGTTTTTT. Translating it yields CAGHVGQGGDKLFF. The V and J genes are TRBV2 and TRBJ1-4; 9 bases fit TRBD1. This CDR3 has 14 residues. With 11 bases clipped from V and 11 bases from J, the junction kept 15 bases outside the gene matches. The germline V gene has CDR1 SNHLY and CDR2 FYNNEI.

This sequence joins TRBV12-5 and TRBJ1-5, with D maybe TRBD1 (6 bases). Trimming removed 1 base at V and 6 bases at J, with 10 bases between. The CDR3 length is 14 residues. Germline lookup yields CDR1 LGHNT and CDR2 FRNRAP. The CDR3 nucleotides read TGTGCTAGTGGTTTGGACAGGGTAGGTCAGCCCCAGCATTTT. Protein product: CASGLDRVGQPQHF.

The chain has TRBV2 and TRBJ1-4; TRBD1 matches 10 bases. CDR1 SNHLY and CDR2 FYNNEI come from the germline V gene. The CDR3 loop spans 14 amino acids. V shed 4 bases and J 6 bases; nucleotides not matched to a gene: 2. The DNA of the CDR3 is TGTGCCAGCAGTGCCGGGACAGGGGATGAAAAACTGTTTTTT. Protein sequence: CASSAGTGDEKLFF.

The V call is TRBV12-3 or TRBV12-4, the J call TRBJ1-4; D unclear. This CDR3 spans 12 amino acids. The germline V and J ends were trimmed by 5 bases and 10 bases, with 11 bases remaining between them. The CDR3 region is CASSLGEGKLFF. The CDR3 nucleotides read TGTGCCAGCAGTCTCGGGGAGGGAAAACTGTTTTTT.

This clone has only one observation. In nucleotides, the CDR3 is TGTGCCAGCAGCCCCGACTCGCGCATTAACAATGAGCAGTTCTTC. It encodes CASSPDSRINNEQFF. The rearrangement uses TRBV13 and TRBJ2-1, with D uncertain. The CDR3 has 15 amino acids. Trimming pared 5 bases from V and 5 bases from J, leaving 16 bases between. The germline CDR1 and CDR2 sequences are PRHDT and FYEKMQ (reference sequence).

Worth noting for this clone: An end of the junction does not agree with germline; a read error may underlie this. CDR3 nucleotides: TGTGCAAGCACGCGTTACTCTGGGGCCAACGTCCTGACTTTC. Protein sequence: CASTRYSGANVLTF. The chain combines TRBV28 with TRBJ2-6; D not certain. The CDR3 loop spans 14 amino acids. Germline loops: CDR1 MDHEN, CDR2 SYDVKM.

This chain uses TRBV9 with TRBJ1-5, with TRBD1 as a possible D gene (5 bases). The CDR3 extends over 17 amino acids. The germline V gene encodes CDR1 SGDLS and CDR2 YYNGEE. Between the trimmed V and J ends, which lost 6 bases and 2 bases, there was a span of 21 bases. Written as DNA, the CDR3 is TGTGCCAGCACCCCCACGGCGGGGCCCCCGGGCAATCAGCCCCAGCATTTT. The encoded protein is CASTPTAGPPGNQPQHF.

The CDR3 bases are TGTGCCAGCAGCCGACTCGAGGGGGCGGGAGGAGAGACCCAGTACTTC. Its translation is CASSRLEGAGGETQYF. The J gene is TRBJ2-5, the V gene TRBV27, with D possibly being TRBD2 (8 bases). The CDR3 consists of 16 residues. Germline V lookup: CDR1 MNHEY, CDR2 SMNVEV (reference sequence). V was pared by 6 bases and J by 4 bases, with 21 bases between.